The 21 T cell receptor beta chains below were found in one sample sequenced in a study of cytomegalovirus exposure and HLA in healthy donors. Researchers ran the PCR with 60 Vbeta and 13 Jbeta primers. Produced via immunoSEQ multiplex PCR; TCRdb's table is partial and in-frame only. Among fewer than 350,000 clones listed, around nine tenths were seen once. Sequencing used PBMCs. All receptors derive from a woman between 18 and 30 years old in good health and CMV-seronegative.

Here the CDR3 reads CASSLGSSGVYEQYF. The CDR3 DNA reads as TGTGCCAGCAGCCTGGGGTCTAGCGGGGTCTACGAGCAGTACTTC. The chain recombines TRBV7-8 with TRBJ2-7, with 9 bases that match TRBD2. This CDR3 spans 15 amino acids. Germline V gene lookup returns CDR1 SGHVS and CDR2 FQNEAQ. Unmatched junction bases numbered 8, after V lost 5 bases and J lost 3 bases.

The chain combines TRBV19 with TRBJ1-2; D gene ambiguous. Trimming pared 3 bases from V and 8 bases from J, leaving 19 bases between. The CDR3 has 15 residues. CDR1 and CDR2 from the germline V gene are LNHDA and SQIVND (reference sequence). CDR3 DNA: TGTGCCAGTAGTATCACTCCTCAATCGGCGGGCGGCTACACCTTC. Translation gives CASSITPQSAGGYTF.

This sequence joins TRBV11-3 and TRBJ1-2; no firm D call. V shed 10 bases and J shed 3 bases, with 15 bases lying between them. Germline V gene lookup returns CDR1 SGHNT and CDR2 YENEEA. CDR3 length equals 13 residues. The chain's CDR3 is CATRSGEDYGYTF. The CDR3 DNA is TGTGCCACCCGGTCCGGTGAGGACTATGGCTACACCTTC.

The chain joins TRBV7-9 to TRBJ2-6, with TRBD1 matching over 7 bases. J was trimmed by 0 bases and V by 5 bases; bases with no gene match: 1. The CDR3 contains 15 residues. Germline CDR1 SEHNR, CDR2 FQNEAQ (reference sequence). The CDR3 DNA sequence: TGTGCCAGCAGCAACAGGGGCTCTGGGGCCAACGTCCTGACTTTC. Protein sequence: CASSNRGSGANVLTF.

V gene TRBV19 combines with J gene TRBJ1-2; D is possibly TRBD1 (5 bases). Trimming stripped 1 base from V and 8 bases from J, with 29 bases between. The V gene's germline CDR1 is LNHDA and CDR2 SQIVND (reference sequence). This CDR3 is built from 19 residues. The CDR3 nucleotides are TGTGCCAGTAGTATAGCTCGAGGGGCCCGGGGACTCCCTTACGGCGGCTACACCTTC. It is translated as CASSIARGARGLPYGGYTF.

This sequence joins TRBV5-4 and TRBJ2-5, with 9 bases matching TRBD1. This CDR3 has 16 amino acids. Germline V gene sequence: CDR1 SGHNT, CDR2 YYREEE (reference sequence). Trimming took 2 bases from V and 1 from J; bases not matched to a gene: 6. CDR3 nucleotides: TGTGCCAGCAGCTTAAGGACAGGGGCCTCCCAAGAGACCCAGTACTTC. This encodes CASSLRTGASQETQYF. Based on the CDR3 plus reference TRBV5-4 and TRBJ2-5, the full variable domain is ETGVTQSPTHLIKTRGQQVTLRCSSQSGHNTVSWYQQALGQGPQFIFQYYREEENGRGNFPPRFSGLQFPNYSSELNVNALELDDSALYLCASSLRTGASQETQYFGPGTRLLVL.

The rearrangement joins TRBV4-1 to TRBJ2-7; 7 bases are shared with TRBD1. The CDR3 is 15 amino acids. From germline, CDR1 is MGHRA and CDR2 YSYEKL. V trimming: 4 bases; J trimming: 3 bases; junction bases outside the gene matches: 9. The CDR3 region has the DNA TGCGCCAGCAGCCCCGGGACAGCAGAATACTACGAGCAGTACTTC. It encodes CASSPGTAEYYEQYF.

The chain uses TRBV4-1 and TRBJ1-6, with D unclear. Deletions cut 0 bases from V and 12 bases from J, with 9 bases between. The V gene's germline CDR1 is MGHRA and CDR2 YSYEKL. The CDR3 has 13 amino acids. This CDR3 is CASSQDSAEPLHF. The CDR3 region has the DNA TGCGCCAGCAGCCAAGATTCGGCGGAACCCCTCCACTTT.

J is TRBJ2-7 and V is TRBV2; no clear D. CDR1 SNHLY and CDR2 FYNNEI come from the germline V gene. V lost 7 bases, J lost 4 bases, and 5 bases lay in between. CDR3 length: 10 amino acids. CDR3 nucleotide sequence: TGTGCCAGCACGGAGTACGAGCAGTACTTC. It encodes CASTEYEQYF. Based on the CDR3 plus reference TRBV2 and TRBJ2-7, the full variable domain is EPEVTQTPSHQVTQMGQEVILRCVPISNHLYFYWYRQILGQKVEFLVSFYNNEISEKSEIFDDQFSVERPDGSNFTLKIRSTKLEDSAMYFCASTEYEQYFGPGTRLTVT.

The chain has TRBV6-5 and TRBJ2-3; 9 positions agree with TRBD2. The CDR3 has 16 amino acids. In germline, CDR1 is MNHEY, CDR2 SVGAGI. J gave up 2 bases and V 2 bases, and 5 bases lay outside the gene matches. The CDR3, as DNA: TGTGCCAGCAGTTACGCCGCGGGGGGGGCCACAGATACGCAGTATTTT. As protein: CASSYAAGGATDTQYF.

This clone was counted a few times. The chain is built from TRBV6-6 and TRBJ1-3, with 8 nucleotides matching TRBD1. The germline V gene encodes CDR1 MNHNY and CDR2 SVGAGI (reference sequence). V dropped 6 bases and J dropped 1; count of bases not matched to a gene: 8. The CDR3 runs to 16 residues. The CDR3 DNA sequence: TGTGCCAGCAGGCTGCGAGACAGGGGTTCTGGAAACACCATATATTTT. Amino acids: CASRLRDRGSGNTIYF.

This sequence joins TRBV2 and TRBJ1-4; D not certain. Germline V gene sequence: CDR1 SNHLY, CDR2 FYNNEI. The CDR3 runs to 16 residues. V was trimmed by 3 bases and J by 0 bases, leaving 11 bases between them. CDR3 protein: CASSDHRDATNEKLFF. As DNA, the CDR3 is TGTGCCAGCAGTGACCACCGGGATGCAACTAATGAAAAACTGTTTTTT.

This rearrangement joins TRBV11-2 to TRBJ2-3, with 12 bases aligning to TRBD2. The junction had 6 bases not matched to a gene; V was cut back by 10 bases and J by 4 bases. Germline CDR1 is SGHAT and CDR2 is FQNNGV. The CDR3 consists of 14 residues. CDR3 in DNA: TGTGCCACGTCCCCTAGCGGGGGGGCAGATACGCAGTATTTT. Its translation: CATSPSGGADTQYF.

The chain links TRBV19 to TRBJ2-1; D perhaps matches TRBD2 (7 bases). The CDR3 sequence is 19 residues long. V lost 5 bases and J lost 4, with 27 bases in between. Germline-derived CDR1 and CDR2 are LNHDA and SQIVND (reference sequence). The CDR3 nucleotides read TGTGCCAGTAGTTATATTGGGGGGGCGGGGGCCGTCTCTTACAATGAGCAGTTCTTC. Its translation is CASSYIGGAGAVSYNEQFF. The full variable domain, its missing parts supplied by reference TRBV19 and TRBJ2-1, is DGGITQSPKYLFRKEGQNVTLSCEQNLNHDAMYWYRQDPGQGLRLIYYSQIVNDFQKGDIAEGYSVSREKKESFPLTVTSAQKNPTAFYLCASSYIGGAGAVSYNEQFFGPGTRLTVL.

CDR3 amino acids: CASSAPLGLGRGTYNEQFF. The CDR3 nucleotides read TGTGCCAGCAGCGCCCCTCTCGGTTTAGGACGGGGAACTTACAATGAGCAGTTCTTC. V usage is TRBV9 and J usage is TRBJ2-1; D might be TRBD2 (5 bases). Trimming stripped 3 bases from V and 4 bases from J, with 26 bases between. In germline, CDR1 is SGDLS, CDR2 YYNGEE. The CDR3 consists of 19 residues. Full variable domain (rest looked up from reference TRBV9 and TRBJ2-1): DSGVTQTPKHLITATGQRVTLRCSPRSGDLSVYWYQQSLDQGLQFLIQYYNGEERAKGNILERFSAQQFPDLHSELNLSSLELGDSALYFCASSAPLGLGRGTYNEQFFGPGTRLTVL.

This chain connects TRBV7-9 to TRBJ2-3; possibly TRBD2 for D (5 bases). Germline V lookup: CDR1 SEHNR, CDR2 FQNEAQ (reference sequence). V was shortened by 6 bases and J by 0 bases, with 10 bases between the two germline ends. The CDR3 spans 14 residues. The CDR3 protein is CASSPEGSTDTQYF. The CDR3 coding sequence is TGTGCCAGCAGTCCCGAGGGAAGCACAGATACGCAGTATTTT.

The CDR3 protein is CASRLAPPGYHPTNEKLFF. The CDR3 DNA is TGTGCAAGTCGCTTAGCCCCACCAGGGTATCACCCAACTAATGAAAAACTGTTTTTT. The chain is built from TRBV12-2 and TRBJ1-4; no DNA check was done on the table's D call, TRBD1. TRBV12-2 represents a pseudogene. The CDR3 contains 19 residues.

This chain connects TRBV7-9 to TRBJ1-2; 7 positions agree with TRBD1. The CDR3 is 15 residues long. Unmatched junction bases numbered 8, after V lost 4 bases and J lost 3 bases. Germline V gene sequence: CDR1 SEHNR, CDR2 FQNEAQ (reference sequence). The CDR3 loop is CASSSGQLADYGYTF. For the CDR3, the DNA is TGTGCCAGCAGCTCGGGACAGTTGGCAGACTATGGCTACACCTTC.

This clone was observed a single time. This same CDR3 is encoded by further DNA sequences in the sample. The chain employs TRBV18 and TRBJ2-7; D gene uncertain. V gave up 3 bases and J gave up 1 base, with 7 bases separating them. This CDR3 region has 13 residues. CDR1 and CDR2 from the germline V gene are KGHSH and LQKENI. CDR3 amino acids: CASSPPVSYEQYF. The CDR3 bases are TGTGCCAGCTCACCCCCAGTATCCTACGAGCAGTACTTC.

The chain employs TRBV5-1 and TRBJ1-2, with D possibly matching TRBD1 (5 bases). CDR1 and CDR2 (germline): SGHRS, YFSETQ. Between the trimmed V and J ends, which lost 2 bases and 9 bases, there was a span of 26 bases. The CDR3 sequence is 17 residues long. CDR3 bases: TGCGCCAGCAGCTTAGAGCTCCCCGGGACTTTTAAGGGGAGCTACACCTTC. Protein sequence: CASSLELPGTFKGSYTF.

The J gene is TRBJ2-7, the V gene TRBV7-9; D is ambiguous. The V end lost 0 bases, the J end lost 7 bases, and 7 bases lay between the germline ends. CDR1 is SEHNR and CDR2 is FQNEAQ in the germline V gene (reference sequence). The length of the CDR3 is 12 residues. In DNA form, the CDR3 reads TGTGCCAGCAGCTTAGCGTCGAGGGAGCAGTACTTC. This encodes CASSLASREQYF.